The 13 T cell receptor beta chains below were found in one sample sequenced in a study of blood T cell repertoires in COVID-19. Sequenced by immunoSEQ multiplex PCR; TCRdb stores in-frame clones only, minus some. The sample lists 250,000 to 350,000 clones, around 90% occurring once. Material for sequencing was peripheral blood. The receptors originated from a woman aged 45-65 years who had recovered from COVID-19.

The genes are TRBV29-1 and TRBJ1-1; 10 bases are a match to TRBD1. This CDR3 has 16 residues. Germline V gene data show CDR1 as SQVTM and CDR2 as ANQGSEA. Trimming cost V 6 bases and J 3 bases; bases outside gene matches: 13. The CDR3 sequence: CSVFDRGRAKDTEAFF. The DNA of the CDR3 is TGCAGCGTCTTTGACAGGGGGCGCGCGAAGGACACTGAAGCTTTCTTT.

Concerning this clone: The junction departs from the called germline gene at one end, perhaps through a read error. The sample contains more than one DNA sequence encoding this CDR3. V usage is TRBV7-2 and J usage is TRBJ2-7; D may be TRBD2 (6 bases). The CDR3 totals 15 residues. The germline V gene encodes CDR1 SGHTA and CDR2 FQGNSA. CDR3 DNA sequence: TGTGCTAGCAGCTTAGAACTAGCCACTACCTACGAGCAGTACTTC. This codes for CASSLELATTYEQYF.

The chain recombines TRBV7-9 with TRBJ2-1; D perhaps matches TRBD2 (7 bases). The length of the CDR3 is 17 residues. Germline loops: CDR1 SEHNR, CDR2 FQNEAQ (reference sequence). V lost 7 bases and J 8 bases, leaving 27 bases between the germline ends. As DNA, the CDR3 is TGTGCCAGCAACCCTAATAGGGGGGGACAAAGGGACGATGAGCAGTTCTTC. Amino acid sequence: CASNPNRGGQRDDEQFF.

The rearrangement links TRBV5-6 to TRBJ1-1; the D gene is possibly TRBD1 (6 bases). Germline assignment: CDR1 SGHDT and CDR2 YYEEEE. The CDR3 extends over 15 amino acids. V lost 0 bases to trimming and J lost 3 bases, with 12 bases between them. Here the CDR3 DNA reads TGTGCCAGCAGCTTGGTCTCAGGGGTGTACACTGAAGCTTTCTTT. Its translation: CASSLVSGVYTEAFF.

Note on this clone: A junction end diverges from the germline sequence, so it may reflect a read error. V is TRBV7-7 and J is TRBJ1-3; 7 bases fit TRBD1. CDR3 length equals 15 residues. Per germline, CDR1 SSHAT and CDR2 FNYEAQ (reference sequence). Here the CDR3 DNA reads TGTGCTAGCAGTACAGGGGTCTCGTCTGGAAACACCATATATTTT. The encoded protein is CASSTGVSSGNTIYF.

CDR3 in DNA: TGTGCCAGTAGGAGGACAGAGAGCTCTGGGGCCAACGTCCTGACTTTC. It yields the protein CASRRTESSGANVLTF. V gene TRBV19 combines with J gene TRBJ2-6, with D maybe TRBD1 (6 bases). Trimming took 6 bases from V and 0 from J, leaving 12 bases between them. Germline V CDR1 and CDR2: LNHDA, SQIVND (reference sequence). CDR3 length: 16 amino acids.

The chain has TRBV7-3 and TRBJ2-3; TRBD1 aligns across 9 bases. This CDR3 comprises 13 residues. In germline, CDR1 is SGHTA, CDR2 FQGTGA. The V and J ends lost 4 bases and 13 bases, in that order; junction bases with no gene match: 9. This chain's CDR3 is CASSSNRGQGKYF. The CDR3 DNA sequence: TGTGCCAGCAGCTCAAACCGGGGACAGGGCAAGTATTTT.

The CDR3 DNA reads TGTGCCAGCAGTGAAAGGGGCCTACAGAGGGAAGCTTTCTTT. Translated: CASSERGLQREAFF. This chain uses TRBV6-1 with TRBJ1-1; a weak D match, TRBD1 (5 bases). V shed 2 bases and J shed 8 bases, with 15 bases lying between them. The CDR3 contains 14 residues. CDR1 is MNHNS and CDR2 is SASEGT in the germline V gene.

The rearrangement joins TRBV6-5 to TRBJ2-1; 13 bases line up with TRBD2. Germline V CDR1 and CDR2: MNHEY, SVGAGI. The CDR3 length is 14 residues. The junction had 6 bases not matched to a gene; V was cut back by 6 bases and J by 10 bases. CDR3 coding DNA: TGTGCCAGCAGATCGGGACTAGCGGGAAGCGAGCAGTTCTTC. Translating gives CASRSGLAGSEQFF.

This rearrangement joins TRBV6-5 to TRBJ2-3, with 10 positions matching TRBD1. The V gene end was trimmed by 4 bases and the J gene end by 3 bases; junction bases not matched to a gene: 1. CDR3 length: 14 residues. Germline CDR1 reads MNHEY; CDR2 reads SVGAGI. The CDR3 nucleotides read TGTGCCAGCAGTTTGGACAGGGGGACAGATACGCAGTATTTT. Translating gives CASSLDRGTDTQYF.

Here the CDR3 DNA reads TGTGCCAGCAGCCGGGGGGCACCCGGGAAGCAGTTCTTC. Translated: CASSRGAPGKQFF. This rearrangement joins TRBV5-8 to TRBJ2-1, with a possible D match to TRBD2 (7 bases). V lost 4 bases and J 11 bases, leaving 16 bases between the germline ends. The V gene's germline CDR1 is SGHTS and CDR2 YDEGEE. The CDR3 totals 13 residues.

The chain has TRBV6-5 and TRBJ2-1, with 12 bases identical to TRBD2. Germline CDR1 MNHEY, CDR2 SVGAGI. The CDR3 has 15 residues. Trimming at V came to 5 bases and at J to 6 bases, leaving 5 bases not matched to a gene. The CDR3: CASSRLAGAPNEQFF. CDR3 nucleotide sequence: TGTGCCAGCAGTAGACTAGCGGGAGCTCCCAATGAGCAGTTCTTC.

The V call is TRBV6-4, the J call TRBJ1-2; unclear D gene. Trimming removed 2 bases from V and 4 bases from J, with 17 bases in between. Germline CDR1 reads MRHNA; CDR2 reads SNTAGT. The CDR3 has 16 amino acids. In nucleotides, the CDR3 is TGTGCCAGCAGTGACACCCCCGAGGAGGCATCCTATGGCTACACCTTC. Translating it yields CASSDTPEEASYGYTF.